The sequence of this T cell receptor (beta chain) was determined in a study of T cells in Graves' hyperthyroidism and ophthalmopathy. Study at large: Peripheral blood specimens were obtained at initial diagnosis, prior to any treatment.

The germline V and J ends were trimmed by 5 bases and 6 bases, with 11 bases remaining between them. The germline V gene encodes CDR1 DFQATT and CDR2 SNEGSKA (reference sequence). This CDR3 is built from 12 residues. Thyroid ultrasound, orbital computed tomography, clinical symptoms, and serum thyroxine and TRAb underpinned diagnoses. This clonotype was found many times. What it recognizes is unknown. Findings and caveats of the study: In validation, the model predicted ophthalmopathy. These predictions came a median about 6.8 months before onset. Within blood appeared most thyroid clonotypes that had expanded above 0.001.

The investigators amplified TCR beta CDR3 regions from RNA transcripts. The HTBI primer set was used in a first-round RT-PCR of the TCR CDR3. MiXCR was run by TCRdb on the multiplex PCR reads, yielding one entry per CDR3 protein. The table records under 600,000 distinct CDR3 sequences, approximately 15% of them present only once. The receptor's source is a woman aged 35 to 49 with Graves' ophthalmopathy. The sample comprised blood. This chain joins TRBV20-1 and TRBJ2-1; no definite D call. The CDR3 coding sequence is TGCAGTGCTGGGAACGGCATCAATGAGCAGTTCTTC. Translation gives CSAGNGINEQFF.